Below, 18 T cell receptor beta chains from the same sample are listed, as sequenced in a study of blood T cell repertoires in COVID-19. Libraries were prepared by immunoSEQ multiplex PCR; TCRdb keeps only in-frame clonotypes and omits some of them. The table records around 72,000 clones, around four fifths of them present only once. The specimen sequenced was peripheral blood. Receptors were obtained from a woman aged 60-75 years with acute or convalescent COVID-19.

The V and J genes are TRBV4-1 and TRBJ2-5, with D possibly being TRBD1 (5 bases). Per germline, CDR1 MGHRA and CDR2 YSYEKL. The CDR3 is 14 residues long. Trimming removed 1 base at V and 1 base at J, with 7 bases between. The CDR3 here is CASSQVQGQETQYF. The CDR3 DNA sequence: TGCGCCAGCAGCCAAGTGCAGGGCCAAGAGACCCAGTACTTC.

The J gene is TRBJ1-5, the V gene TRBV19, with 9 bases identical to TRBD1. Per the germline V gene, CDR1 is LNHDA and CDR2 is SQIVND (reference sequence). The V gene end was trimmed by 6 bases and the J gene end by 6 bases; junction bases not matched to a gene: 12. CDR3 length equals 16 residues. The CDR3 spells CASRVGQGIISQPQHF. The CDR3 DNA reads as TGTGCCAGTAGGGTGGGACAGGGAATTATCTCTCAGCCCCAGCATTTT.

This chain uses TRBV7-9 with TRBJ2-2, with 8 bases matching TRBD2. In germline, CDR1 is SEHNR, CDR2 FQNEAQ (reference sequence). CDR3 size: 17 residues. V trimming: 3 bases; J trimming: 3 bases; junction bases outside the gene matches: 9. CDR3 amino acids: CASSLQREWGDTGELFF. The CDR3 DNA is TGTGCCAGCAGCTTGCAGCGGGAGTGGGGGGACACCGGGGAGCTGTTTTTT.

The gene calls are TRBV28 and TRBJ1-1; tentatively, D is TRBD1 (5 bases). The V end was cut by 7 bases, the J end by 6 bases, with 18 bases between. The CDR3 contains 14 residues. Germline V gene data show CDR1 as MDHEN and CDR2 as SYDVKM. In DNA, the CDR3 is TGTGCCAGCAAACTCAGGGCTACCTCGTCTGAAGCTTTCTTT. It encodes CASKLRATSSEAFF.

The gene calls are TRBV6-5 and TRBJ1-6; D is uncertain. V shed 3 bases and J shed 5 bases, with 8 bases lying between them. The CDR3 spans 14 residues. Germline V gives CDR1 MNHEY, CDR2 SVGAGI. The CDR3 nucleotides are TGTGCCAGCAGTTATGCAGAGGATAATTCACCCCTCCACTTT. Translated: CASSYAEDNSPLHF.

This chain uses TRBV6-5 with TRBJ2-7; 14 positions agree with TRBD2. The CDR3 sequence is 15 residues long. In germline, CDR1 is MNHEY, CDR2 SVGAGI. Unmatched junction bases numbered 5, after V lost 6 bases and J lost 4 bases. This chain's CDR3 is CASRRGLAGDYEQYF. The CDR3 DNA is TGTGCCAGCAGACGGGGACTAGCGGGGGATTACGAGCAGTACTTC.

Many counts were recorded for this clone. J is TRBJ1-2 and V is TRBV30; 7 nucleotides align to TRBD1. CDR1 is GTSNPN and CDR2 is SVGIG in the germline V gene (reference sequence). This CDR3 has 12 amino acids. V trimming: 8 bases; J trimming: 4 bases; junction bases outside the gene matches: 7. CDR3 DNA: TGTGCCGGCAAGACAGGGACCTATGGCTACACCTTC. It specifies CAGKTGTYGYTF.

The V call is TRBV27, the J call TRBJ2-3; 14 bases align to TRBD2. Germline V lookup: CDR1 MNHEY, CDR2 SMNVEV (reference sequence). The CDR3 length is 18 residues. The trim removed 5 bases at V and 1 base at J, leaving 8 bases unmatched. CDR3 coding DNA: TGTGCCAGCAGTGAGGGACTAGCGGGAGTCATTCGCACAGATACGCAGTATTTT. Translating it yields CASSEGLAGVIRTDTQYF.

The table lists this clone with a few counts. This same CDR3 is encoded by further DNA sequences in the sample. The chain links TRBV2 to TRBJ2-3; D possibly corresponds to TRBD2 (6 bases). The CDR3 sequence is 14 residues long. Germline V gene sequence: CDR1 SNHLY, CDR2 FYNNEI. Trimming stripped 3 bases from V and 2 bases from J, with 9 bases between. Here the CDR3 DNA reads TGTGCCAGCAGTGATGGACTACTCACAGATACGCAGTATTTT. Protein sequence: CASSDGLLTDTQYF.

This chain links TRBV28 with TRBJ2-3, with D perhaps matching TRBD1 (7 bases). Germline V gene sequence: CDR1 MDHEN, CDR2 SYDVKM. V lost 2 bases and J lost 0, with 15 bases in between. This CDR3 has 17 amino acids. CDR3 DNA: TGTGCCAGCAGTTTAGCGGGACAGACTATCAGCACAGATACGCAGTATTTT. Translation gives CASSLAGQTISTDTQYF.

The rearrangement links TRBV6-5 to TRBJ1-2; 8 bases are shared with TRBD1. The CDR3 spans 15 residues. V dropped 5 bases and J dropped 2; count of bases not matched to a gene: 7. Germline assignment: CDR1 MNHEY and CDR2 SVGAGI. CDR3 loop: CASSLAQGVNYGYTF. The DNA of the CDR3 is TGTGCCAGCAGTCTTGCACAGGGGGTGAACTATGGCTACACCTTC.

The V and J genes are TRBV15 and TRBJ1-5; no definite D call. The V gene lost 0 bases and the J gene lost 7 bases, with 10 bases spanning the gap. The CDR3 contains 14 residues. In germline, CDR1 is LNHNV, CDR2 YYDKDF (reference sequence). CDR3 protein: CATSREGSWQPQHF. DNA of the CDR3: TGTGCCACCAGCAGAGAGGGGAGCTGGCAGCCCCAGCATTTT.

This clone is deemed medium-sized. The chain is built from TRBV30 and TRBJ2-7; D gene unclear. Trimming took 1 base from V and 4 from J, leaving 5 bases between them. The germline V gene has CDR1 GTSNPN and CDR2 SVGIG (reference sequence). This CDR3 contains 11 residues. CDR3 coding DNA: TGTGCCTGGAGTGGTAAATACGAGCAGTACTTC. Translated: CAWSGKYEQYF.

The V gene is TRBV4-2, the J gene TRBJ1-2; possibly TRBD1 for D (5 bases). Germline V lookup: CDR1 LGHNA, CDR2 YNFKEQ. The CDR3 is 14 residues long. The V and J ends lost 2 bases and 1 base respectively, with 8 bases between them. Here the CDR3 DNA reads TGTGCCAGCAGCCAACTCGGGGGTAACTATGGCTACACCTTC. Translation: CASSQLGGNYGYTF.

The chain's CDR3 is CASSRAGEGGYTF. CDR3 bases: TGTGCCAGCAGTAGAGCAGGGGAGGGTGGCTACACCTTC. V gene TRBV6-5 combines with J gene TRBJ1-2, with D tentatively TRBD1 (6 bases). V lost 5 bases and J lost 7, with 14 bases in between. Per the germline V gene, CDR1 is MNHEY and CDR2 is SVGAGI. The CDR3 loop spans 13 amino acids.

This chain uses TRBV7-2 with TRBJ2-1, with TRBD2 identical over 9 bases. The J segment lost 11 bases and the V segment lost 0 bases, leaving 8 bases of the junction unmatched. CDR1 is SGHTA and CDR2 is FQGNSA in the germline V gene. This CDR3 region has 15 residues. In nucleotides, the CDR3 is TGTGCCAGCAGCTTAGCGATTAGCGGGGGCTTCCAGCAGTTCTTC. Translating it yields CASSLAISGGFQQFF.

The genes are TRBV7-2 and TRBJ2-7, with TRBD2 matching 12 bases. CDR3 length: 18 residues. V shed 0 bases, J shed 0 bases, and the junction held 6 bases outside the gene matches. Germline CDR1 is SGHTA and CDR2 is FQGNSA. The CDR3 is CASSLAPSGGAISYEQYF. In nucleotides, the CDR3 is TGTGCCAGCAGCTTAGCGCCTAGCGGGGGGGCTATCTCCTACGAGCAGTACTTC. The full variable domain, with the rest looked up from reference TRBV7-2 and TRBJ2-7, is GAGVSQSPSNKVTEKGKDVELRCDPISGHTALYWYRQSLGQGLEFLIYFQGNSAPDKSGLPSDRFSAERTGGSVSTLTIQRTQQEDSAVYLCASSLAPSGGAISYEQYFGPGTRLTVT.

This clone was picked up one time. The chain has TRBV12-5 and TRBJ2-2; the match to TRBD2 covers 7 bases. Losses at the gene ends were 5 bases for V and 4 bases for J; bases not matched to a gene: 4. Germline-derived CDR1 and CDR2 are LGHNT and FRNRAP. The CDR3 has 14 amino acids. CDR3 DNA: TGTGCTAGTGGTGGGAGGGTGTTCACCGGGGAGCTGTTTTTT. It translates to CASGGRVFTGELFF.